The 20 T cell receptor beta chains presented below share a single source sample, sequenced in a study of blood T cell repertoires in COVID-19. Using immunoSEQ multiplex PCR, the repertoire was profiled, and TCRdb retains in-frame clones only, with some absent. The sample holds about 360,000 clones, over 75% seen once. Specimen: PBMCs or T cells enriched from blood (not recorded which). The receptors originated from a woman in her thirties or forties with acute COVID-19.

The rearrangement joins TRBV5-6 to TRBJ1-2; 9 bases align to TRBD1. Germline V gene sequence: CDR1 SGHDT, CDR2 YYEEEE. The CDR3 contains 14 residues. Trimming cost V 2 bases and J 5 bases; bases outside gene matches: 4. The CDR3 coding sequence is TGTGCCAGCAGCTTCGGGACAGGGAAGTATGGCTACACCTTC. Protein sequence: CASSFGTGKYGYTF.

The chain couples TRBV9 to TRBJ2-7; 10 bases map to TRBD2. Trimming cost V 0 bases and J 0 bases; bases outside gene matches: 3. Germline loops: CDR1 SGDLS, CDR2 YYNGEE. The CDR3 covers 16 residues. CDR3 bases: TGTGCCAGCAGCGTAGGAAGCGGGGGGGCCTCCTACGAGCAGTACTTC. This translates into CASSVGSGGASYEQYF.

The rearrangement uses TRBV27 and TRBJ1-1; no firm D call. CDR3 length: 11 residues. In germline, CDR1 is MNHEY, CDR2 SMNVEV (reference sequence). The V end was cut by 6 bases, the J end by 3 bases, with 5 bases between. This CDR3 is CASRDYTEAFF. The CDR3 DNA follows: TGTGCCAGCAGAGACTACACTGAAGCTTTCTTT.

This clone has a single count. This chain joins TRBV19 and TRBJ1-1, with D unclear. V lost 0 bases, J lost 1 base, and 12 bases lay in between. This CDR3 is built from 16 residues. Germline CDR1 and CDR2: LNHDA and SQIVND (reference sequence). In DNA form, the CDR3 reads TGTGCCAGTAGTATAGATCGTCGAGCGGGGAACACTGAAGCTTTCTTT. Translated: CASSIDRRAGNTEAFF.

This clone has only one observation. The chain recombines TRBV5-6 with TRBJ1-2, with D perhaps matching TRBD1 (5 bases). Deletions cut 0 bases from V and 2 bases from J, with 8 bases between. The CDR3 runs 14 residues. Germline V CDR1 and CDR2: SGHDT, YYEEEE. CDR3 nucleotide sequence: TGTGCCAGCAGCTTGGAGGGGCGCAACTATGGCTACACCTTC. As protein: CASSLEGRNYGYTF.

The V call is TRBV5-6, the J call TRBJ1-1; TRBD1 is a possible D gene (6 bases). Deletions cut 0 bases from V and 0 bases from J, with 12 bases between. Germline CDR1 SGHDT, CDR2 YYEEEE. The CDR3 has 16 amino acids. In DNA form, the CDR3 reads TGTGCCAGCAGCTTGGCGGAGGGGGGGCTGAACACTGAAGCTTTCTTT. The encoded protein is CASSLAEGGLNTEAFF.

The chain is built from TRBV2 and TRBJ1-4; possible D gene TRBD1, 5 bases. The germline V gene encodes CDR1 SNHLY and CDR2 FYNNEI. The CDR3 is made up of 13 amino acids. V was clipped by 4 bases and J by 11 bases, with 14 bases between them. In DNA form, the CDR3 reads TGTGCCAGCAGTGGGGACGAGGAGGGGAAACTGTTTTTT. It is translated as CASSGDEEGKLFF.

The rearrangement links TRBV30 to TRBJ1-3; TRBD1 might be the D (6 bases). The CDR3 totals 16 residues. Trimming removed 3 bases from V and 2 bases from J, with 17 bases in between. Germline V lookup: CDR1 GTSNPN, CDR2 SVGIG (reference sequence). Written as DNA, the CDR3 is TGTGCCTGGAGACTCCCTAAGGCAGGGGCTGGAAACACCATATATTTT. As protein: CAWRLPKAGAGNTIYF. The complete variable domain, with remaining parts taken from reference TRBV30 and TRBJ1-3, reads SQTIHQWPATLVQPVGSPLSLECTVEGTSNPNLYWYRQAAGRGLQLLFYSVGIGQISSEVPQNLSASRPQDRQFILSSKKLLLSDSGFYLCAWRLPKAGAGNTIYFGEGSWLTVV.

The V and J genes are TRBV6-5 and TRBJ1-2, with 7 bases identical to TRBD1. CDR1 and CDR2 (germline): MNHEY, SVGAGI. After removal of 0 bases from V and 4 bases from J, the junction contained 5 bases not matched to a gene. The CDR3 spans 15 residues. The CDR3 nucleotides read TGTGCCAGCAGTTACTCGAGAGGGGGCGTCTATGGCTACACCTTC. Encoded protein: CASSYSRGGVYGYTF.

This chain links TRBV2 with TRBJ2-1; D is ambiguous. From germline, CDR1 is SNHLY and CDR2 FYNNEI. This CDR3 has 13 residues. V lost 6 bases and J lost 8, with 14 bases in between. The CDR3 spells CASRPRASDEQFF. The DNA of the CDR3 is TGTGCCAGCAGGCCCAGAGCGTCCGATGAGCAGTTCTTC.

V and J are TRBV7-8 and TRBJ2-1; a weak D match, TRBD2 (5 bases). CDR1 and CDR2 (germline): SGHVS, FQNEAQ. This CDR3 is 16 amino acids long. V lost 7 bases to trimming and J lost 9 bases, with 25 bases between them. In DNA, the CDR3 is TGTGCCAGCAAGGCTGGCGGTCTCTCGTTTGGAGGTGAGCAGTTCTTC. Translation: CASKAGGLSFGGEQFF.

The J gene is TRBJ2-2, the V gene TRBV6-5, with 8 bases identical to TRBD1. This CDR3 is built from 15 residues. In germline, CDR1 is MNHEY, CDR2 SVGAGI. Trimming cost V 7 bases and J 3 bases; bases outside gene matches: 7. DNA for the CDR3: TGTGCCAGCAACCTACAGGGGGGAGACACCGGGGAGCTGTTTTTT. Protein sequence: CASNLQGGDTGELFF.

This clone showed up just once. This rearrangement joins TRBV5-1 to TRBJ2-2; 8 bases map to TRBD2. Trimming cost V 7 bases and J 1 base; bases outside gene matches: 6. The CDR3 is made up of 15 amino acids. Germline CDR1 reads SGHRS; CDR2 reads YFSETQ. CDR3 residues: CASLRGGQNTGELFF. DNA of the CDR3: TGCGCCAGCCTTCGGGGGGGCCAGAACACCGGGGAGCTGTTTTTT.

The chain uses TRBV6-4 and TRBJ1-2, with D unresolved. CDR3 length: 15 residues. Germline values: CDR1 MRHNA, CDR2 SNTAGT. V was clipped by 2 bases and J by 1 base, with 11 bases between them. CDR3 bases: TGTGCCAGCAGTGACGGTCAACCAGATAACTATGGCTACACCTTC. Translated, it gives CASSDGQPDNYGYTF.

The V and J genes are TRBV7-2 and TRBJ1-4; D gene unclear. Germline loops: CDR1 SGHTA, CDR2 FQGNSA. The CDR3 extends over 14 amino acids. Trimming removed 2 bases from V and 7 bases from J, with 11 bases in between. This chain's CDR3 is CASSLRVGSEKLFF. The CDR3 DNA reads TGTGCCAGCAGCTTACGGGTCGGGAGTGAAAAACTGTTTTTT.

The chain has TRBV28 and TRBJ2-1; tentative D call: TRBD1 (6 bases). Per germline, CDR1 MDHEN and CDR2 SYDVKM. The CDR3 is 15 amino acids. V dropped 2 bases and J dropped 0 bases, with 8 bases sitting between them. The CDR3, as DNA: TGTGCCAGCAGTTTAGAGGGGGACTCCTACAATGAGCAGTTCTTC. It specifies CASSLEGDSYNEQFF.

The chain is built from TRBV19 and TRBJ2-1, with D hard to call. The CDR3 is made up of 13 amino acids. Trimming stripped 4 bases from V and 3 bases from J, with 7 bases between. The germline gives CDR1 LNHDA, CDR2 SQIVND (reference sequence). The CDR3 nucleotides are TGTGCCAGTAGTAAAGACAACTACAATGAGCAGTTCTTC. The encoded protein is CASSKDNYNEQFF.

This chain uses TRBV3-1 (or the pseudogene TRBV3-2) with TRBJ1-2; TRBD1 agrees at 7 bases. The J segment lost 4 bases and the V segment lost 0 bases, leaving 8 bases of the junction unmatched. The V gene's germline CDR1 is LGHDT and CDR2 YNNKEL (reference sequence). There are 16 residues in the CDR3. The CDR3: CASSQDRDSYLYGYTF. The CDR3 DNA sequence: TGTGCCAGCAGCCAAGACCGGGACAGTTACCTCTATGGCTACACCTTC.

V and J are TRBV7-9 and TRBJ1-4, with D uncertain. V lost 5 bases and J 7 bases, leaving 14 bases between the germline ends. This CDR3 is 14 amino acids long. Germline CDR1 SEHNR, CDR2 FQNEAQ (reference sequence). The CDR3, as DNA: TGTGCCAGCAGCCCTTCCGAGGTGCCTGAAAAACTGTTTTTT. Translation: CASSPSEVPEKLFF.

The V and J genes are TRBV6-4 and TRBJ2-3; 16 nucleotides line up with TRBD2. The length of the CDR3 is 17 residues. V dropped 4 bases and J dropped 8; count of bases not matched to a gene: 9. Germline values: CDR1 MRHNA, CDR2 SNTAGT. The CDR3 loop is CASSAWGLAGGPGTQYF. CDR3 coding DNA: TGTGCCAGCAGTGCCTGGGGACTAGCGGGGGGGCCAGGTACGCAGTATTTT.